A selection of T cell receptor beta chains follows, all from one sample in a study of blood T cells in healthy people across ages. TCRdb re-called the 5' RACE reads through MiXCR, storing one row per CDR3 protein. Of about 1.6 million distinct CDR3 sequences detected, roughly 32% appear once; the ten largest clones hold approximately 10%. The sample taken for sequencing was blood. The receptors were sampled from a woman aged 25 to 39 in good health. CDR3s include the opening cysteine and the closing phenylalanine or tryptophan. The order of the fields is CDR3 DNA, CDR3 protein, V gene, clone size, D gene, J gene. D genes are given only for firm matches. Expanded clones are given a class, and other clones once, few, many or no size at all.

DNA: TGTGCCATCAGTGGGGCGGGGGAGACCCAGTACTTC; CDR3: CAISGAGETQYF; V: TRBV10-3; size: many; D: -; J: TRBJ2-5
DNA: TGTGCCACGTCGACGGCGGGGAACCAAGAGACCCAGTACTTC; CDR3: CATSTAGNQETQYF; V: TRBV10-3; size: -; D: -; J: TRBJ2-5
DNA: TGTGCCATCAGTGCGGACAGGGCGAGTAGCAAAAGCATTCAGTACTTC; CDR3: CAISADRASSKSIQYF; V: TRBV10-3; size: -; D: TRBD1; J: TRBJ2-4
DNA: TGTGCCAGCAGCCAAGATGGGTCGGGGAGCACAGATGCGCAGTATTTT; CDR3: CASSQDGSGSTDAQYF; V: TRBV4-2; size: -; D: -; J: TRBJ2-3
DNA: TGCAGCACCCAGGGTACTAACTATGGCTACACCTTC; CDR3: CSTQGTNYGYTF; V: TRBV29-1; size: few; D: -; J: TRBJ1-2
DNA: TGTGCCAGCAGCCCCTTCGGGTTCGGGGGTATTCAGTACTTC; CDR3: CASSPFGFGGIQYF; V: TRBV14; size: few; D: -; J: TRBJ2-4
DNA: TGCAGTGCCAAGAAACCGGGACCACCACCCTACGAGCAGTACTTC; CDR3: CSAKKPGPPPYEQYF; V: TRBV20-1; size: -; D: -; J: TRBJ2-7
DNA: TGTGCCAGCACCGCTGTAACCTTTCAGCCCCAGCATTTT; CDR3: CASTAVTFQPQHF; V: TRBV6-2/TRBV6-3; size: -; D: -; J: TRBJ1-5
DNA: TGTGCCAGCAGCCCCAGCCTCCAGCTCGGCTACACCTTC; CDR3: CASSPSLQLGYTF; V: TRBV3-1; size: -; D: -; J: TRBJ1-2
DNA: TGTGCCACAAACCGAGGGGATAATGGAAAACTGTTTTTT; CDR3: CATNRGDNGKLFF; V: TRBV10-3; size: -; D: -; J: TRBJ1-4
DNA: TGTGCCAGCAGTTTAGGCAGGGAGGCCTCGGTCTCCTACGAGCAGTACTTC; CDR3: CASSLGREASVSYEQYF; V: TRBV28; size: -; D: -; J: TRBJ2-7
DNA: TGTGCCAGCAGCCGCGGCCGGAATCAGCCCCAGCATTTT; CDR3: CASSRGRNQPQHF; V: TRBV14; size: -; D: -; J: TRBJ1-5
DNA: TGCAGCGTTTCGACAGGCTACTACAATGAGCAGTTCTTC; CDR3: CSVSTGYYNEQFF; V: TRBV29-1; size: many; D: -; J: TRBJ2-1
DNA: TGCAGTGCTAGAGGTTTGGGGGGCCGAGAACAGCCCCAGCATTTT; CDR3: CSARGLGGREQPQHF; V: TRBV20-1; size: -; D: -; J: TRBJ1-5
DNA: TGCAGTGCTAGAGATCCACGGGCCGGGCCCAACGAGCAGTACTTC; CDR3: CSARDPRAGPNEQYF; V: TRBV20-1; size: once; D: -; J: TRBJ2-7
DNA: TGTGCCATCAGTGGTTTAGTGGGAGAGCATGAGACCCAGTACTTC; CDR3: CAISGLVGEHETQYF; V: TRBV10-3; size: -; D: -; J: TRBJ2-5
DNA: TGCAGTGCTATAGTTAGCTACTCCAGGGGAGTGCAGTACTTC; CDR3: CSAIVSYSRGVQYF; V: TRBV20-1; size: -; D: -; J: TRBJ2-5
DNA: TGTGCCAGCAGCCTCATTGGGCTCGAGCAGTACTTC; CDR3: CASSLIGLEQYF; V: TRBV14; size: -; D: -; J: TRBJ2-7
DNA: TGCGCCAGCAGCTCCCTTTTAAACGAAGAGACCCAGTACTTC; CDR3: CASSSLLNEETQYF; V: TRBV5-1; size: many; D: -; J: TRBJ2-5
DNA: TGTGCCAGCAGTACACTACCCGGGCGGGAGGTCTCAGATACGCAGTATTTT; CDR3: CASSTLPGREVSDTQYF; V: TRBV6-2/TRBV6-3; size: -; D: TRBD2; J: TRBJ2-3
DNA: TGTGCCAGCAGCTGGGGACAGAATAATTCACCCCTCCACTTT; CDR3: CASSWGQNNSPLHF; V: TRBV7-9; size: few; D: TRBD1; J: TRBJ1-6
DNA: TGTGCCAGCCGAGCACCGGGACTAGCGGGGGCCAAGTCCCGCAATGAGCAGTTCTTC; CDR3: CASRAPGLAGAKSRNEQFF; V: TRBV6-1; size: -; D: TRBD2; J: TRBJ2-1
DNA: TGTGCCACCAGCAGAGCTGGGGGCGGAGACACCCAGTACTTC; CDR3: CATSRAGGGDTQYF; V: TRBV15; size: -; D: -; J: TRBJ2-5
DNA: TGTGCCTGGAGGGCCGGGACTAGCGGCGGAGAGACCCAGTACTTC; CDR3: CAWRAGTSGGETQYF; V: TRBV30; size: few; D: TRBD2; J: TRBJ2-5
DNA: TGTGCCAGCAGCTTCCACGTTGGGGGGCAAGATACGCAGTATTTT; CDR3: CASSFHVGGQDTQYF; V: TRBV11-1; size: few; D: -; J: TRBJ2-3
DNA: TGTGCCAGCAGCTTAACGGGGAATTTCGGCGCTAACTATGGCTACACCTTC; CDR3: CASSLTGNFGANYGYTF; V: TRBV7-3; size: few; D: -; J: TRBJ1-2
DNA: TGTGCCAGCAGCGTAGGGACAGGGAAAAACATTCAGTACTTC; CDR3: CASSVGTGKNIQYF; V: TRBV9; size: few; D: TRBD1; J: TRBJ2-4
DNA: TGTGCCAGCAGTTACTCGCGTCTAGGGAACACTGAAGCTTTCTTT; CDR3: CASSYSRLGNTEAFF; V: TRBV6-5; size: -; D: -; J: TRBJ1-1
DNA: TGCGCCAGCAGCCAACTGGCGGCGGGGGGCACAGATACGCAGTATTTT; CDR3: CASSQLAAGGTDTQYF; V: TRBV4-1; size: few; D: TRBD2; J: TRBJ2-3
DNA: TGTGCCAGAGACCCAGGGTTTTCCTACGAGCAGTACTTC; CDR3: CARDPGFSYEQYF; V: TRBV6-4; size: few; D: -; J: TRBJ2-7
DNA: TGTGCCGGCAGTTTGGGGACGGCGCCCTACGAGCAGTACTTC; CDR3: CAGSLGTAPYEQYF; V: TRBV27; size: once; D: -; J: TRBJ2-7
DNA: TGTGCCAGCAGCTTGCCGACTCGCTCCTACAATGAGCAGTTCTTC; CDR3: CASSLPTRSYNEQFF; V: TRBV7-9; size: -; D: -; J: TRBJ2-1
DNA: TGCGCCAGCAGCTTTCCACAGGGGGTTGCAGATACGCAGTATTTT; CDR3: CASSFPQGVADTQYF; V: TRBV5-1; size: -; D: TRBD1; J: TRBJ2-3
DNA: TGCAGTGCTAGAGATGAAGGACAACATCAGCCCCAGCATTTT; CDR3: CSARDEGQHQPQHF; V: TRBV20-1; size: -; D: -; J: TRBJ1-5
DNA: TGCGCCAGCTCCAGGTTGGGAGACAACAATGAGCAGTTCTTC; CDR3: CASSRLGDNNEQFF; V: TRBV5-1; size: few; D: -; J: TRBJ2-1
DNA: TGCGCCAGCAGCTTGGGGGACAGGGAGGATCGGTATTTT; CDR3: CASSLGDREDRYF; V: TRBV5-1; size: few; D: TRBD1; J: TRBJ2-3
DNA: TGTGCCAGCAGAGCAACGGGGGGGCGCATAGATGGCTACACCTTC; CDR3: CASRATGGRIDGYTF; V: TRBV28; size: -; D: -; J: TRBJ1-2
DNA: TGTGCCAGCAGCTGGGGGACTAGCGGGGGGATGGAGACCCAGTACTTC; CDR3: CASSWGTSGGMETQYF; V: TRBV6-1; size: few; D: TRBD2; J: TRBJ2-5
DNA: TGTGCCAGCAGTTCCGGGGGAGAAGGGGATACGGAGTATTTT; CDR3: CASSSGGEGDTEYF; V: TRBV12-3/TRBV12-4; size: few; D: -; J: TRBJ2-3
DNA: TGTGCCAGCAGCGTTGGGGGACCCCCCGGGGAGCAGTTCTTC; CDR3: CASSVGGPPGEQFF; V: TRBV9; size: -; D: -; J: TRBJ2-1
DNA: TGTGCCATCAGTGAGTCGATGGACGGGGGCCTTGAAGTTTTCTTT; CDR3: CAISESMDGGLEVFF; V: TRBV10-3; size: -; D: -; J: TRBJ1-1
DNA: TGCGCCAGCAGCTTGTCAGGGGGCCTCCCCGAGCAGTACTTC; CDR3: CASSLSGGLPEQYF; V: TRBV5-1; size: -; D: TRBD1; J: TRBJ2-7
DNA: TGCGCCAGCAGAGGGGGGTTAAATGGCAATCAGCCCCAGCATTTT; CDR3: CASRGGLNGNQPQHF; V: TRBV5-1; size: -; D: -; J: TRBJ1-5
DNA: TGTGCCAGCAGTGAAACTTCTCGGGCGATATCCCGAAGCTATGGCTACACCTTC; CDR3: CASSETSRAISRSYGYTF; V: TRBV2; size: -; D: -; J: TRBJ1-2
DNA: TGCAGTGCCGAACCTCCGGCAGGGGCCGTGGACGAGCAGTACTTC; CDR3: CSAEPPAGAVDEQYF; V: TRBV20-1; size: -; D: -; J: TRBJ2-7
DNA: TGCGCCAGCAGCTTGGCCGACGACTTCGGTCAGCCCCAGCATTTT; CDR3: CASSLADDFGQPQHF; V: TRBV5-1; size: -; D: -; J: TRBJ1-5
DNA: TGTGCCATCGGGGAGGGAAGGGATGGATTCGGGACCCAGTACTTC; CDR3: CAIGEGRDGFGTQYF; V: TRBV10-3; size: few; D: TRBD2; J: TRBJ2-5
DNA: TGCAGTGCCTCAGCGGGCGGGGGGGCCCAAGGGGAGCAGTACTTC; CDR3: CSASAGGGAQGEQYF; V: TRBV20-1; size: -; D: TRBD2; J: TRBJ2-7
DNA: TGCGCCAGCCGTTTAGATCGGACAGGGTCGGGAGAGACCCAGTACTTC; CDR3: CASRLDRTGSGETQYF; V: TRBV10-2; size: few; D: TRBD1; J: TRBJ2-5
DNA: TGTGCCAGCAGCCATGCGAAGGGGGGCAGTGAAAAACTGTTTTTT; CDR3: CASSHAKGGSEKLFF; V: TRBV7-9; size: many; D: -; J: TRBJ1-4
DNA: TGTACCAGCAGCATCGGCAATGAGCAGTTCTTC; CDR3: CTSSIGNEQFF; V: TRBV7-3; size: -; D: -; J: TRBJ2-1
DNA: TGCGCCAGCATGGACAGGGGCACCGGGGAGCTGTTTTTT; CDR3: CASMDRGTGELFF; V: TRBV4-1; size: -; D: TRBD1; J: TRBJ2-2
DNA: TGTGCCAGCAGCTTGAGGGAGCAGATGAACACTGAAGCTTTCTTT; CDR3: CASSLREQMNTEAFF; V: TRBV7-8; size: -; D: -; J: TRBJ1-1
DNA: TGTGCCAGCAGTTTAGGAGGGGGCGAGGCTTTCTTT; CDR3: CASSLGGGEAFF; V: TRBV12-3/TRBV12-4; size: many; D: TRBD1; J: TRBJ1-1
DNA: TGTGCCAGCAGCTTTTTCGGGCAGCAAGAGACCCAGTACTTC; CDR3: CASSFFGQQETQYF; V: TRBV3-1; size: -; D: -; J: TRBJ2-5